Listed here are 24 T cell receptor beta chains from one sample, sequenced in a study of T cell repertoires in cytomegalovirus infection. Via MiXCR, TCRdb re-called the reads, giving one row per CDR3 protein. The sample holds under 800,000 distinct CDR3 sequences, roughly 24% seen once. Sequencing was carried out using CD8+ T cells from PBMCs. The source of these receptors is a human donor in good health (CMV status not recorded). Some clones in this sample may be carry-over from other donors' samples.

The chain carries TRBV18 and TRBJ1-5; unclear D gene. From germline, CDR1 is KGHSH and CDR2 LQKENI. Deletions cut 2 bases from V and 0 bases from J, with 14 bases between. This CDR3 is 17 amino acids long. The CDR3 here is CASSPTAEHYSNQPQHF. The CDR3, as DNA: TGTGCCAGCTCACCAACGGCAGAACACTATAGCAATCAGCCCCAGCATTTT.

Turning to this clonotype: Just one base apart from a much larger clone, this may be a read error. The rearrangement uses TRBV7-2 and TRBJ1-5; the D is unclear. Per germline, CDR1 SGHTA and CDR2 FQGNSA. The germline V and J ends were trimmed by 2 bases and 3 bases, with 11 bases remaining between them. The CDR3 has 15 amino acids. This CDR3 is CASSLSSQTNQPQHF. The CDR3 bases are TGTGCCAGCAGCTTATCAAGTCAGACCAATCAGCCCCAGCATTTT. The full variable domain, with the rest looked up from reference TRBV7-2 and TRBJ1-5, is GAGVSQSPSNKVTEKGKDVELRCDPISGHTALYWYRQSLGQGLEFLIYFQGNSAPDKSGLPSDRFSAERTGGSVSTLTIQRTQQEDSAVYLCASSLSSQTNQPQHFGDGTRLSIL.

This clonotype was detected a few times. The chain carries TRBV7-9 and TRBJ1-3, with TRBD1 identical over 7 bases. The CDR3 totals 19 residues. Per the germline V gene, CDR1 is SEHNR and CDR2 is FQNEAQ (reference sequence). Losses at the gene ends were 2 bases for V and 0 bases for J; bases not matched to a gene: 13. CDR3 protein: CASSLPEGYWDSSGNTIYF. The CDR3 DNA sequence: TGTGCCAGCAGCTTACCGGAGGGTTACTGGGACAGCTCTGGAAACACCATATATTTT.

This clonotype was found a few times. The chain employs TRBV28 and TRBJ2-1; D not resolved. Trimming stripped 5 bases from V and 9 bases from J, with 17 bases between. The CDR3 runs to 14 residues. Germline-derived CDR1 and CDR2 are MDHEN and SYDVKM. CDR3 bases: TGTGCCAGCAGTGGTGGAAGTCAGCAAGCTGAGCAGTTCTTC. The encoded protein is CASSGGSQQAEQFF.

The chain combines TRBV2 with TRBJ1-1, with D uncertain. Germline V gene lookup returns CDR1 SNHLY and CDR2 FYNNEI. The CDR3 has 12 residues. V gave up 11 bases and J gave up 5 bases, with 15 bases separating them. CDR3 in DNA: TGTGCCCCTATTGGGTCGGCGACTGAAGCTTTCTTT. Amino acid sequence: CAPIGSATEAFF.

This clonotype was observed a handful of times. CDR3 sequence reads: CASSFRGPRTEAFF. For the CDR3, the DNA is TGTGCCAGCAGTTTTCGCGGACCCCGCACTGAAGCTTTCTTT. V usage is TRBV6-6 and J usage is TRBJ1-1; D gene uncertain. The CDR3 is made up of 14 amino acids. The V end was cut by 4 bases, the J end by 4 bases, with 13 bases between. The germline gives CDR1 MNHNY, CDR2 SVGAGI (reference sequence).

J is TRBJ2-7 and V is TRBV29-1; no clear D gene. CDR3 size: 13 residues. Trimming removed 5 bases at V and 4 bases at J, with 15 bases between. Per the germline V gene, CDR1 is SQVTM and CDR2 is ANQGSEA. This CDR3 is CSVNGPAGYEQYF. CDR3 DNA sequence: TGCAGCGTTAATGGGCCTGCCGGTTACGAGCAGTACTTC.

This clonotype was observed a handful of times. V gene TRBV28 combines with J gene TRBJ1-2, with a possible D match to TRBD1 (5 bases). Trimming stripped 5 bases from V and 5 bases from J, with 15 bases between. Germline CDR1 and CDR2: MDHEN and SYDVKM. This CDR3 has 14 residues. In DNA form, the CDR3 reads TGTGCCAGCAGTCCCCCGGGGCCTACTTATGGCTACACCTTC. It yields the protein CASSPPGPTYGYTF.

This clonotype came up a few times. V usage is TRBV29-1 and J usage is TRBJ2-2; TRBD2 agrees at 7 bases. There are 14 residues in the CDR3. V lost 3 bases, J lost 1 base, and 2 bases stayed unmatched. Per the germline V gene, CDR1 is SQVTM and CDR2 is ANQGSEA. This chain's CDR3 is CSVDGGVNTGELFF. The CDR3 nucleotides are TGCAGCGTTGATGGGGGGGTGAACACCGGGGAGCTGTTTTTT.

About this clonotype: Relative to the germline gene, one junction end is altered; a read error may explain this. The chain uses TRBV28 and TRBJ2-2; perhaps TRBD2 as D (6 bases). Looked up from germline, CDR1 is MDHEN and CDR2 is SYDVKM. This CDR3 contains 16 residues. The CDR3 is CASSWPQGLDTGGLFF. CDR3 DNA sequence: TGTGCCAGCAGTTGGCCCCAGGGCCTGGACACCGGGGGGCTGTTTTTT. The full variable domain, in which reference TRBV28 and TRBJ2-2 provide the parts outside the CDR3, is DVKVTQSSRYLVKRTGEKVFLECVQDMDHENMFWYRQDPGLGLRLIYFSYDVKMKEKGDIPEGYSVSREKKERFSLILESASTNQTSMYLCASSWPQGLDTGGLFFGEGSRLTVL.

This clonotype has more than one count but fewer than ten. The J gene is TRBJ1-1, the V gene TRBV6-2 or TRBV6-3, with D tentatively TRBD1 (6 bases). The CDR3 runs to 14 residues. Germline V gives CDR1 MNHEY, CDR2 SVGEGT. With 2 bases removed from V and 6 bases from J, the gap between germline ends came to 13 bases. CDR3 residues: CASSYGGGFAEAFF. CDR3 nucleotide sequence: TGTGCCAGCAGTTACGGGGGCGGGTTCGCTGAAGCTTTCTTT.

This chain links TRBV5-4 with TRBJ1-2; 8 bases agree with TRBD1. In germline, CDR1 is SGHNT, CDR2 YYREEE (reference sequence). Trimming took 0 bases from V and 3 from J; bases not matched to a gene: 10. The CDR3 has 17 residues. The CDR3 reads CASSLELSQGVDYGYTF. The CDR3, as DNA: TGTGCCAGCAGCTTGGAGCTGTCACAGGGGGTTGACTATGGCTACACCTTC.

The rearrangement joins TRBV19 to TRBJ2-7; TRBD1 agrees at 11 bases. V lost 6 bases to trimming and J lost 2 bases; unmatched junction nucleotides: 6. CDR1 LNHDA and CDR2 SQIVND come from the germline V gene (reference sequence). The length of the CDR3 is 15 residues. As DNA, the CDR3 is TGTGCCAGTAGCTATGCGGGACAGGGGGCCTACGAGCAGTACTTC. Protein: CASSYAGQGAYEQYF.

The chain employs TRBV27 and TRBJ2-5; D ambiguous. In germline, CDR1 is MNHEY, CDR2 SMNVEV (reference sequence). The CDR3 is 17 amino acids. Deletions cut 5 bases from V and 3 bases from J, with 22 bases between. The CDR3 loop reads CASSPSLGRFNEETQYF. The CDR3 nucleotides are TGTGCCAGCAGTCCTAGTTTAGGACGGTTTAATGAAGAGACCCAGTACTTC.

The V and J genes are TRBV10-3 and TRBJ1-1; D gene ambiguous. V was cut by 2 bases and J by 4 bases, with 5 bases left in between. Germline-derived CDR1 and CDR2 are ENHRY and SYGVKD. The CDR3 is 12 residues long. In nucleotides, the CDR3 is TGTGCCATCAGTGAGGGGCCCACTGAAGCTTTCTTT. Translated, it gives CAISEGPTEAFF.

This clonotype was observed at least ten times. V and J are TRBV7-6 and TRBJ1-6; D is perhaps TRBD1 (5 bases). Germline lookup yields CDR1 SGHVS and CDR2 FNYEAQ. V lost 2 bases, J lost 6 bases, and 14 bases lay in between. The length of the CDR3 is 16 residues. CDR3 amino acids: CASSLMGLDANSPLHF. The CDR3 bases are TGTGCCAGCAGCTTAATGGGGCTGGATGCTAATTCACCCCTCCACTTT.

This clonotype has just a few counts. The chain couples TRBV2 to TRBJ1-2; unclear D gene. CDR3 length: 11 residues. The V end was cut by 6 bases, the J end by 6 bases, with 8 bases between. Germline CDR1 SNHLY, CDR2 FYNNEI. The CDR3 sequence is CASSNGDGYTF. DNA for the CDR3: TGTGCCAGCAGCAATGGGGATGGCTACACCTTC.

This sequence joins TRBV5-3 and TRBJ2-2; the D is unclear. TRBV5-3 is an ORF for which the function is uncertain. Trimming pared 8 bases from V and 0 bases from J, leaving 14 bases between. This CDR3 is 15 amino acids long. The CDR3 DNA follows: TGTGCCAGCAGCATCGACGGTGCGAACACCGGGGAGCTGTTTTTT. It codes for CASSIDGANTGELFF.

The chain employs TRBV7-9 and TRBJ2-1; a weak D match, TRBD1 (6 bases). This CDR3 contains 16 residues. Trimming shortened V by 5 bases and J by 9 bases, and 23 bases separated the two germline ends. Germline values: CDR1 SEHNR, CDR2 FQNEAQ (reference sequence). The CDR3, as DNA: TGTGCCAGCAGCGAAATAAGGGGGTTATCCTTGGGTGAGCAGTTCTTC. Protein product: CASSEIRGLSLGEQFF.

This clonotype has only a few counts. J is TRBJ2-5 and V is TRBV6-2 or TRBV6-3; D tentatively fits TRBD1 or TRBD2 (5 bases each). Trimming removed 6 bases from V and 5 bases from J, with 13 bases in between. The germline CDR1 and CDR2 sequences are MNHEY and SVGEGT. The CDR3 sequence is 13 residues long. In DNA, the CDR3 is TGTGCCAGCAGACCCGGGACCCTTGAGACCCAGTACTTC. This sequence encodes CASRPGTLETQYF.

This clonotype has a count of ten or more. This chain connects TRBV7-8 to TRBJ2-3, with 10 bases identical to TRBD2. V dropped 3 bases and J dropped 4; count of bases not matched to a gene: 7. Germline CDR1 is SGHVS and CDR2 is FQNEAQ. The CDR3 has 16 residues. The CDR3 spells CASSFGLAVHPDTQYF. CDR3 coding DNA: TGTGCCAGCAGCTTCGGACTAGCGGTTCACCCAGATACGCAGTATTTT. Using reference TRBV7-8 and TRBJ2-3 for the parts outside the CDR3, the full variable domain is GAGVSQSPRYKVAKRGQDVALRCDPISGHVSLFWYQQALGQGPEFLTYFQNEAQLDKSGLPSDRFFAERPEGSVSTLKIQRTQQEDSAVYLCASSFGLAVHPDTQYFGPGTRLTVL.

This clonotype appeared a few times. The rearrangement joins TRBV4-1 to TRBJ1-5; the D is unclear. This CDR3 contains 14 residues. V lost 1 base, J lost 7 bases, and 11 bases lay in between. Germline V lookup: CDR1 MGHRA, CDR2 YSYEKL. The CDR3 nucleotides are TGCGCCAGCAGCCAAGGTCCTCCGTTCCAGCCCCAGCATTTT. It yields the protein CASSQGPPFQPQHF.

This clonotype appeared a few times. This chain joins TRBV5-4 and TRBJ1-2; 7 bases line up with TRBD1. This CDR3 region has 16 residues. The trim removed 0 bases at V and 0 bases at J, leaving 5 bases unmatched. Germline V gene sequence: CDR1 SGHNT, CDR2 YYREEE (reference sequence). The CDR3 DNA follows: TGTGCCAGCAGCTTGGCCGGGACAGCAGCTAACTATGGCTACACCTTC. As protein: CASSLAGTAANYGYTF.

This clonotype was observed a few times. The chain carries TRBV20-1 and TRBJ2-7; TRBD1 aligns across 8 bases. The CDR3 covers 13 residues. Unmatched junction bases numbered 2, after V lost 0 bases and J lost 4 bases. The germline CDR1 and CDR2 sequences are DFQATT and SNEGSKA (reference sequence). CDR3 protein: CSARDRTGYEQYV. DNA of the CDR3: TGCAGTGCTAGAGATCGGACAGGGTACGAGCAGTACGTC.